This T cell receptor (beta chain) was identified in a study of beta chain features in type 1 diabetes. Study observations and caveats: Moderately but significantly shorter TCRB CDR3s were found in Type 1 diabetes patients in all four CD4+ subsets. The analysis here could not establish whether HLA type shapes TCRB rearrangement.

As concerns this clone: Antigen: not known.

From germline, CDR1 is SGHAT and CDR2 FQNNGV. This CDR3 has 14 amino acids. Trimming left V 5 bases short and J 4 bases short, with 12 bases between. Based on CD45RO/CCR7/CD25/CD127/CD95/CD27, CD4+ regulatory, stem cell-like memory, naive and central memory cells were sorted. Isolated RNA was reverse transcribed in full, so expressed TCRB transcripts were sequenced. For naive, central memory and regulatory T cell samples, reads averaged around 3.8 million. Assay: immunoSEQ multiplex PCR; the TCRdb copy retains only in-frame clones and omits some. The table lists about 150,000 clones, roughly 9% of them singletons.

This receptor was taken from a woman in her twenties or thirties with type 1 diabetes. The chain couples TRBV11-2 to TRBJ1-3; TRBD1 might be the D (5 bases). The source material was central memory CD4+ T cells from blood. CDR3 sequence: CASSADRTGNTIYF. CDR3 nucleotide sequence: TGTGCCAGCAGCGCGGACCGGACAGGAAACACCATATATTTT.